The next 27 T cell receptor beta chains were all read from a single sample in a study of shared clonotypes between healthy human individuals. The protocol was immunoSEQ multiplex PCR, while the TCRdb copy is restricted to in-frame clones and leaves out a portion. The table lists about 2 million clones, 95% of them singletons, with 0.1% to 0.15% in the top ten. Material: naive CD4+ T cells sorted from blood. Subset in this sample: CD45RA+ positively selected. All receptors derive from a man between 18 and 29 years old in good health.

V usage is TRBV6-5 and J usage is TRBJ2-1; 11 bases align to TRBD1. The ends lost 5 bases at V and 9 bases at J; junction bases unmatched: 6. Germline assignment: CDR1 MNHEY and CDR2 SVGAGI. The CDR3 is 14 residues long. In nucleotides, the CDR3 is TGTGCCAGCAGTAGCGGACAGGGGGCTAGTGAGCAGTTCTTC. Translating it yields CASSSGQGASEQFF.

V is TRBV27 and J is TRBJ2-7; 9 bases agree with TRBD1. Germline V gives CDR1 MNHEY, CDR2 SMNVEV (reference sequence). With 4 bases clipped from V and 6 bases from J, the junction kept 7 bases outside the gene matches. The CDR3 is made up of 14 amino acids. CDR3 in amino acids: CASSSGTGYGEQYF. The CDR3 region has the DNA TGTGCCAGCAGTTCCGGGACAGGGTACGGCGAGCAGTACTTC.

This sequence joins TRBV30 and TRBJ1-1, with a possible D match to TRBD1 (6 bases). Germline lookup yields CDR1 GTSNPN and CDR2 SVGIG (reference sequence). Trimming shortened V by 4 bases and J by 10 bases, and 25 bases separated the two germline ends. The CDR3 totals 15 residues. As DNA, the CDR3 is TGTGCCTGGATAAAAATTCCAGGGGACCTAGGCGGAGCTTTCTTT. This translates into CAWIKIPGDLGGAFF.

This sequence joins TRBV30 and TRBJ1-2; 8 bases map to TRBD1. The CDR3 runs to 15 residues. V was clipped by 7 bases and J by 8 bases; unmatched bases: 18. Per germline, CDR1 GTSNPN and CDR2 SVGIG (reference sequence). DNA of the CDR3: TGTGCCTCCATTGGGACAGGAGGCCCCCTATGGGGCTACACCTTC. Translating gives CASIGTGGPLWGYTF.

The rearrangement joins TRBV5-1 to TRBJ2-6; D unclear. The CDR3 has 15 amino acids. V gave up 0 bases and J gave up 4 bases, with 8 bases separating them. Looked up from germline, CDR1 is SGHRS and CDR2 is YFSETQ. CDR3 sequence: CASSLEGRGANVLTF. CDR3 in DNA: TGCGCCAGCAGCTTGGAAGGGCGCGGGGCCAACGTCCTGACTTTC.

The CDR3: CAWSVPGPRDGELFF. CDR3 in DNA: TGTGCCTGGAGTGTGCCGGGCCCACGAGACGGGGAGCTGTTTTTT. The chain links TRBV30 to TRBJ2-2, with D hard to call. CDR3 length: 15 residues. Trimming cost V 0 bases and J 7 bases, with 15 bases left between them. CDR1 is GTSNPN and CDR2 is SVGIG in the germline V gene (reference sequence).

The CDR3 DNA sequence: TGTGCCAGCAGTCTCGCACTAGCGGATATTGAGACCCAGTACTTC. The encoded protein is CASSLALADIETQYF. V usage is TRBV6-6 and J usage is TRBJ2-5; 8 bases align to TRBD2. The CDR3 loop spans 15 amino acids. Per the germline V gene, CDR1 is MNHNY and CDR2 is SVGAGI (reference sequence). V shed 5 bases and J 5 bases; nucleotides not matched to a gene: 10.

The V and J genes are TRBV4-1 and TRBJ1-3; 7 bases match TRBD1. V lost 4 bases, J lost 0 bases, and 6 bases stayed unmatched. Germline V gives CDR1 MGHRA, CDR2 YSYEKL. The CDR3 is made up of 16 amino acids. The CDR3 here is CASSRYAGGSGNTIYF. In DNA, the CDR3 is TGCGCCAGCAGCCGATATGCAGGGGGCTCTGGAAACACCATATATTTT.

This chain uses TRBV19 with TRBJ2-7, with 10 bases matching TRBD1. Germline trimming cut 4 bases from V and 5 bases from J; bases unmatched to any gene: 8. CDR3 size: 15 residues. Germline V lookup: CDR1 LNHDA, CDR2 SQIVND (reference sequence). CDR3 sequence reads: CASSTTGTGANEQYF. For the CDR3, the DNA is TGTGCCAGTAGTACTACCGGGACAGGGGCCAACGAGCAGTACTTC.

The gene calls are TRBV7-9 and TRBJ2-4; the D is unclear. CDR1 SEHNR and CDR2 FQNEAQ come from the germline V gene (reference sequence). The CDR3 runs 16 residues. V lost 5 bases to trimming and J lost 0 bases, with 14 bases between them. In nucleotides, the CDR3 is TGTGCCAGCAGCCCTGAAGTCCGATTAGCCAAAAACATTCAGTACTTC. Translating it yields CASSPEVRLAKNIQYF.

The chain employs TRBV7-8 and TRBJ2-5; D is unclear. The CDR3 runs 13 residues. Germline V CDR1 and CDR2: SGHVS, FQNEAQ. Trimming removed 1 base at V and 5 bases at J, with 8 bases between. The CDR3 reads CASSLGAVETQYF. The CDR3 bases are TGTGCCAGCAGCTTAGGGGCTGTGGAGACCCAGTACTTC. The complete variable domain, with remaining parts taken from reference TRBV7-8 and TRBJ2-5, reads GAGVSQSPRYKVAKRGQDVALRCDPISGHVSLFWYQQALGQGPEFLTYFQNEAQLDKSGLPSDRFFAERPEGSVSTLKIQRTQQEDSAVYLCASSLGAVETQYFGPGTRLLVL.

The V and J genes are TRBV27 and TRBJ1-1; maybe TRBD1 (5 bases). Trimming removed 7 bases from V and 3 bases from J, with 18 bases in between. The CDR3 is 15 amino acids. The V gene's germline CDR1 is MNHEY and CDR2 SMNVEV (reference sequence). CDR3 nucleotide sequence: TGTGCCAGCAATACCCGACAGAGGGTCGACACTGAAGCTTTCTTT. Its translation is CASNTRQRVDTEAFF.

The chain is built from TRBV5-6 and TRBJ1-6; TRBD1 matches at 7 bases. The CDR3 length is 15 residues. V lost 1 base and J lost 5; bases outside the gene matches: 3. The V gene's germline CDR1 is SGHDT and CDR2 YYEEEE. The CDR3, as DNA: TGTGCCAGCAGCTTGTTTGACAGGGATAATTCACCCCTCCACTTT. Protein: CASSLFDRDNSPLHF.

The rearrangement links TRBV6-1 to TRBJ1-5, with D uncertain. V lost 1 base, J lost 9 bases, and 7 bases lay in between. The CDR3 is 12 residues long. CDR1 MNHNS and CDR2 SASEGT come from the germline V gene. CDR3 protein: CASSEGGGPQHF. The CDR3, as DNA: TGTGCCAGCAGTGAAGGAGGCGGGCCCCAGCATTTT.

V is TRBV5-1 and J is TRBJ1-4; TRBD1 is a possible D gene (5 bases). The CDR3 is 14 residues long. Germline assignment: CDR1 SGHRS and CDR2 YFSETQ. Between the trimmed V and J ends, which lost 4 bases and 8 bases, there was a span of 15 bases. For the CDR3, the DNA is TGCGCCAGCAGCACAGACAGTACTTGGGAAAAACTGTTTTTT. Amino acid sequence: CASSTDSTWEKLFF.

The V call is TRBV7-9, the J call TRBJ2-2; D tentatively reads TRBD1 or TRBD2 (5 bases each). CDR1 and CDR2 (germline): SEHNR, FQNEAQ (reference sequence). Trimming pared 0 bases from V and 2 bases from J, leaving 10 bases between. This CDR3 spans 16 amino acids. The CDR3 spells CASSLAGTANTGELFF. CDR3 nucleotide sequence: TGTGCCAGCAGCTTAGCCGGGACGGCTAACACCGGGGAGCTGTTTTTT.

The CDR3 here is CASSVRRESYEQYF. The CDR3 coding sequence is TGTGCCAGCAGTGTGAGGCGGGAAAGCTACGAGCAGTACTTC. V and J are TRBV6-1 and TRBJ2-7; tentatively, D is TRBD2 (6 bases). The CDR3 extends over 14 amino acids. V lost 4 bases to trimming and J lost 3 bases, with 13 bases between them. Germline V gene data show CDR1 as MNHNS and CDR2 as SASEGT.

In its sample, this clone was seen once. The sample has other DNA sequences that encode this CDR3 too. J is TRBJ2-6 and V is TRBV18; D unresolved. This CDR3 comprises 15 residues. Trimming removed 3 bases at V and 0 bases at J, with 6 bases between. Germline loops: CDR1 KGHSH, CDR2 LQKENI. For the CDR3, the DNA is TGTGCCAGCTCACCCGGCCTCTCTGGGGCCAACGTCCTGACTTTC. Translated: CASSPGLSGANVLTF.

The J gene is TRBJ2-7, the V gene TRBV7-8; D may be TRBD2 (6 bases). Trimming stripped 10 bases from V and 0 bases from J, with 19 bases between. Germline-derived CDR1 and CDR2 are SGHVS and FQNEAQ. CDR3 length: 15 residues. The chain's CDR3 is CATKLREAGSYEQYF. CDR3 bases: TGTGCCACCAAGCTTAGGGAGGCCGGCTCCTACGAGCAGTACTTC.

This CDR3 reads CSAREEGRAFF. CDR3 sequence (DNA): TGCAGTGCTAGAGAGGAGGGTAGGGCTTTCTTT. The chain has TRBV20-1 and TRBJ1-1, with unresolved D. Germline V CDR1 and CDR2: DFQATT, SNEGSKA (reference sequence). V gave up 0 bases and J gave up 11 bases, with 10 bases separating them. This CDR3 region has 11 residues.

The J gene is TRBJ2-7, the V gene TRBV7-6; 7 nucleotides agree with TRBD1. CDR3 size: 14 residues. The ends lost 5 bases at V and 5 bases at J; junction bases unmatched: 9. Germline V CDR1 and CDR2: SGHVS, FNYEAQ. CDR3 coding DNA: TGTGCCAGCAGCGACGGACGAGGGGGCGACGAGCAGTACTTC. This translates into CASSDGRGGDEQYF.

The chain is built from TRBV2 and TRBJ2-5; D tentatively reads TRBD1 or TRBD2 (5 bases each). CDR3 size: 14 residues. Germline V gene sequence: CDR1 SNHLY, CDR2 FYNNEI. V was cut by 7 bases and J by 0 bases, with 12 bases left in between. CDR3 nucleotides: TGTGCCAGCACCGGGACGAACTACCAAGAGACCCAGTACTTC. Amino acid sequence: CASTGTNYQETQYF.

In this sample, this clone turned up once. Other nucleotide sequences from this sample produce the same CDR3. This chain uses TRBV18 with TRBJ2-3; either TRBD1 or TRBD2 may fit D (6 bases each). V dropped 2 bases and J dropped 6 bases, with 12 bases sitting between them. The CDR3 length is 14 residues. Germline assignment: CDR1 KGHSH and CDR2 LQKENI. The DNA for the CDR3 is TGTGCCAGCTCACCAGGAGGGGGAGCGGATACGCAGTATTTT. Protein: CASSPGGGADTQYF.

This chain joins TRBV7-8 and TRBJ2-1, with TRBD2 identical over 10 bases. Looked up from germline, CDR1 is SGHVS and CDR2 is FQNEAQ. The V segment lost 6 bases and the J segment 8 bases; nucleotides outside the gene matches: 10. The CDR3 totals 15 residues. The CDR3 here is CASSEREGRRYEQFF. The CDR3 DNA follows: TGTGCCAGCAGTGAGCGGGAGGGCCGAAGGTATGAGCAGTTCTTC.

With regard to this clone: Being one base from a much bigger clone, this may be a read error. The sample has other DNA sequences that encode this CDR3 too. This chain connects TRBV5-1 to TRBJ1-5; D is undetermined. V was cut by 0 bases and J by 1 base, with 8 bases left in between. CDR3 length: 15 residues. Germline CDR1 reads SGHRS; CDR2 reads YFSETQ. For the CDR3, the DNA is TGCGCCAGCAGCTTGGCCGGCGGGAGCAATCAGCCCCAGCATTTT. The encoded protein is CASSLAGGSNQPQHF. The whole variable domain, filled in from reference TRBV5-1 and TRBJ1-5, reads KAGVTQTPRYLIKTRGQQVTLSCSPISGHRSVSWYQQTPGQGLQFLFEYFSETQRNKGNFPGRFSGRQFSNSRSEMNVSTLELGDSALYLCASSLAGGSNQPQHFGDGTRLSIL.

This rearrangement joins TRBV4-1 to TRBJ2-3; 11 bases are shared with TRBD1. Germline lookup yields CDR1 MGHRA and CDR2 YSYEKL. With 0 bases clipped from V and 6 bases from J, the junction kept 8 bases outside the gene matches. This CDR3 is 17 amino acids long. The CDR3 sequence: CASSQDGQGALWDTQYF. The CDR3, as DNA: TGCGCCAGCAGCCAAGACGGACAGGGGGCCCTTTGGGATACGCAGTATTTT.

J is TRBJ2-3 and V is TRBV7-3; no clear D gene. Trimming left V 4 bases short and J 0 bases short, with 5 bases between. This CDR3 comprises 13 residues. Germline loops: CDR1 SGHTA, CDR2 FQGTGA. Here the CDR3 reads CASSSLSTDTQYF. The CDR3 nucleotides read TGTGCCAGCAGCTCCCTAAGCACAGATACGCAGTATTTT. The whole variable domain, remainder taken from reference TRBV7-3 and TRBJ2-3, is GAGVSQTPSNKVTEKGKYVELRCDPISGHTALYWYRQSLGQGPEFLIYFQGTGAADDSGLPNDRFFAVRPEGSVSTLKIQRTERGDSAVYLCASSSLSTDTQYFGPGTRLTVL.